The 8 T cell receptor beta chains below all came from one sample that was sequenced in a study of beta chain features in type 1 diabetes. Study-wide results and limits: There was a moderate but significant shortening of TCRB CDR3s in all four CD4+ subsets of Type 1 diabetes patients.

Antigens for these TCRs are unknown. Expressed TCRB transcripts were sequenced because the isolated RNA had all been reverse transcribed beforehand. The data were produced by immunoSEQ multiplex PCR, yet TCRdb's version contains in-frame clones alone and is incomplete. Of hundreds of thousands of clones listed, 13% are singletons. What was sequenced was naive CD4+ T cells from blood. Receptors were obtained from a man aged 18 to 29 with type 1 diabetes.

This clone was picked up a small number of times. The rearrangement joins TRBV19 to TRBJ1-5; perhaps TRBD1 as D (6 bases). Trimming removed 5 bases at V and 5 bases at J, with 13 bases between. The CDR3 has 14 residues. Germline V gives CDR1 LNHDA, CDR2 SQIVND (reference sequence). CDR3 DNA sequence: TGTGCCAGTAGTCTTACAGGGAATTATCAGCCCCAGCATTTT. Its protein product is CASSLTGNYQPQHF.

The chain links TRBV10-3 to TRBJ2-3, with D perhaps TRBD2 (5 bases). This CDR3 has 14 residues. Germline CDR1 is ENHRY and CDR2 is SYGVKD. The ends were cut back, 11 bases at V and 4 bases at J, with 19 bases in the middle. CDR3 region: CASLSTDFSDTQYF. In DNA, the CDR3 is TGTGCCTCCTTATCAACGGACTTCTCAGATACGCAGTATTTT.

The V and J genes are TRBV14 and TRBJ2-1, with a weak D call TRBD2 (6 bases). The CDR3 totals 14 residues. In germline, CDR1 is SGHDN, CDR2 FVKESK. V lost 1 base, J lost 6 bases, and 10 bases lay in between. In nucleotides, the CDR3 is TGTGCCAGCAGCCAAGCCAGACTAGTCAATGAGCAGTTCTTC. This encodes CASSQARLVNEQFF.

This clone was recorded a few times. The CDR3 protein is CASSTGTGASGYEQYF. Written as DNA, the CDR3 is TGTGCCAGCAGCACGGGGACAGGTGCCTCGGGATACGAGCAGTACTTC. The V call is TRBV9, the J call TRBJ2-7; TRBD1 matches at 8 bases. V lost 4 bases and J lost 4; bases outside the gene matches: 13. The CDR3 is 16 residues long. CDR1 and CDR2 (germline): SGDLS, YYNGEE.

This chain joins TRBV5-4 and TRBJ2-1; 9 bases are a match to TRBD1. The CDR3 is 14 residues long. Trimming cost V 3 bases and J 4 bases; bases outside gene matches: 2. The germline V gene encodes CDR1 SGHNT and CDR2 YYREEE (reference sequence). CDR3 region: CASSSTGGYNEQFF. CDR3 nucleotide sequence: TGTGCCAGCAGCTCGACAGGGGGATACAATGAGCAGTTCTTC.

The J gene is TRBJ2-5, the V gene TRBV6-1; 7 bases are a match to TRBD2. V lost 2 bases to trimming and J lost 2 bases; unmatched junction nucleotides: 8. Germline CDR1 reads MNHNS; CDR2 reads SASEGT. The CDR3 totals 16 residues. In nucleotides, the CDR3 is TGTGCCAGCAGTGAAAACCGTTGGGAGGGACAAGAGACCCAGTACTTC. It codes for CASSENRWEGQETQYF.

This chain connects TRBV30 to TRBJ2-7; 10 bases are a match to TRBD1. The CDR3 totals 12 residues. J gave up 2 bases and V 5 bases, and 0 bases lay outside the gene matches. Germline V CDR1 and CDR2: GTSNPN, SVGIG (reference sequence). The CDR3 here is CAWGQGAYEQYF. The CDR3 DNA follows: TGTGCCTGGGGACAGGGGGCCTACGAGCAGTACTTC.

This clone was counted between two and nine times. The chain is built from TRBV30 and TRBJ2-6; possibly TRBD1 for D (6 bases). The V gene lost 3 bases and the J gene lost 0 bases, with 12 bases spanning the gap. The CDR3 has 16 residues. CDR1 is GTSNPN, CDR2 SVGIG, per germline (reference sequence). DNA of the CDR3: TGTGCCTGGAGCAGGGGACCGAACTCTGGGGCCAACGTCCTGACTTTC. It encodes CAWSRGPNSGANVLTF.